The 26 T cell receptor beta chains reported below all come from one sample, sequenced in a study of T cell responses to AZD1222 COVID-19 vaccine. Assay: immunoSEQ multiplex PCR; the TCRdb copy retains only in-frame clones and omits some. Found here are approximately 100,000 clones, roughly nine tenths of them singletons; the top ten hold 3.7%. The specimen was peripheral blood, collected on day 0 of AZD1222 vaccination. The origin of the receptors is an adult in good health.

The rearrangement uses TRBV19 and TRBJ1-1, with TRBD1 identical over 7 bases. Germline CDR1 LNHDA, CDR2 SQIVND (reference sequence). V lost 9 bases, J lost 2 bases, and 9 bases stayed unmatched. The CDR3 extends over 14 amino acids. The CDR3 DNA is TGTGCCAGCGAACCTACAGGGGTTAACACTGAAGCTTTCTTT. Its protein is CASEPTGVNTEAFF. The variable domain in full, with the rest retrieved from reference TRBV19 and TRBJ1-1, is DGGITQSPKYLFRKEGQNVTLSCEQNLNHDAMYWYRQDPGQGLRLIYYSQIVNDFQKGDIAEGYSVSREKKESFPLTVTSAQKNPTAFYLCASEPTGVNTEAFFGQGTRLTVV.

The chain carries TRBV5-6 and TRBJ2-5; D is uncertain. Between the trimmed V and J ends, which lost 0 bases and 2 bases, there was a span of 11 bases. There are 15 residues in the CDR3. CDR1 SGHDT and CDR2 YYEEEE come from the germline V gene. For the CDR3, the DNA is TGTGCCAGCAGCTTGGACGGAGCAGGTCAAGAGACCCAGTACTTC. Amino acid sequence: CASSLDGAGQETQYF.

The rearrangement links TRBV5-1 to TRBJ1-5; 7 bases are a match to TRBD1. The germline V gene has CDR1 SGHRS and CDR2 YFSETQ. This CDR3 comprises 15 residues. Trimming took 2 bases from V and 2 from J; bases not matched to a gene: 4. This CDR3 reads CASSFGTGGNQPQHF. The DNA for the CDR3 is TGCGCCAGCAGCTTCGGCACAGGGGGCAATCAGCCCCAGCATTTT.

The rearrangement links TRBV30 to TRBJ2-7; D is possibly TRBD1 (5 bases). Germline V CDR1 and CDR2: GTSNPN, SVGIG (reference sequence). This CDR3 is built from 12 residues. The ends were cut back, 2 bases at V and 5 bases at J, with 10 bases in the middle. For the CDR3, the DNA is TGTGCCTGGAGTACAGGCGTGCACGAGCAGTACTTC. It yields the protein CAWSTGVHEQYF.

Note on this clone: One end of the junction is discordant with germline, which a read error may explain. CDR3 in amino acids: CASSPRDKPYEQYF. DNA of the CDR3: TGTGCTAGCAGCCCCCGGGACAAGCCTTACGAGCAGTACTTC. This chain connects TRBV7-7 to TRBJ2-7; the D gene is possibly TRBD1 (6 bases). The CDR3 has 14 residues. Per the germline V gene, CDR1 is SSHAT and CDR2 is FNYEAQ (reference sequence).

Here the CDR3 DNA reads TGCGCCAGCAGTGATTCCGGGGGGCACACAGATACGCAGTATTTT. Translating it yields CASSDSGGHTDTQYF. The chain couples TRBV10-1 to TRBJ2-3; perhaps TRBD2 as D (7 bases). Germline-derived CDR1 and CDR2 are WNHNN and SYGVQD (reference sequence). The CDR3 runs 15 residues. The V end lost 3 bases, the J end lost 2 bases, and 12 bases lay between the germline ends.

The chain employs TRBV6-1 and TRBJ1-2, with unresolved D. Trimming removed 8 bases from V and 2 bases from J, with 12 bases in between. This CDR3 spans 13 amino acids. Germline lookup yields CDR1 MNHNS and CDR2 SASEGT. The CDR3 region is CASSGSQNYGYTF. In DNA form, the CDR3 reads TGTGCCAGCTCTGGGTCCCAAAACTATGGCTACACCTTC.

The V gene is TRBV6-2 or TRBV6-3, the J gene TRBJ1-6; 8 positions match TRBD1. Trimming cost V 5 bases and J 10 bases; bases outside gene matches: 7. Germline V lookup: CDR1 MNHEY, CDR2 SVGEGT. CDR3 length equals 14 residues. For the CDR3, the DNA is TGTGCCAGCAGTCCGACAGGGGAGGAGTCACCCCTCCACTTT. Translating it yields CASSPTGEESPLHF.

This clone was detected a few times. CDR3 bases: TGTGCCAGCCGACCCATGGGGGGCCCCGCTAACTATGGCTACACCTTC. Translated, it gives CASRPMGGPANYGYTF. This chain uses TRBV27 with TRBJ1-2; D might be TRBD1 (6 bases). CDR3 size: 16 residues. V lost 8 bases and J 0 bases, leaving 19 bases between the germline ends. The germline V gene encodes CDR1 MNHEY and CDR2 SMNVEV (reference sequence).

The chain couples TRBV28 to TRBJ1-4; 8 positions agree with TRBD1. V gave up 6 bases and J gave up 8 bases; unmatched junction bases: 8. The CDR3 is made up of 14 amino acids. Germline CDR1 and CDR2: MDHEN and SYDVKM. The CDR3 DNA reads as TGTGCCAGCAGCCTCAGGGGGCTGGGGGAAAAACTGTTTTTT. Amino acids: CASSLRGLGEKLFF.

This chain joins TRBV27 and TRBJ1-2, with 10 nucleotides matching TRBD1. Germline CDR1 and CDR2: MNHEY and SMNVEV (reference sequence). CDR3 length: 15 residues. The ends lost 3 bases at V and 5 bases at J; junction bases unmatched: 6. Here the CDR3 DNA reads TGTGCCAGCAGTTTGTCCGGGACAGGGGAATATGGCTACACCTTC. Residues: CASSLSGTGEYGYTF.

This clone has a single count. This chain uses TRBV7-2 with TRBJ2-2, with D perhaps being TRBD1 or TRBD2 (5 bases each). The CDR3 runs to 14 residues. Trimming cost V 4 bases and J 9 bases, with 15 bases left between them. Per germline, CDR1 SGHTA and CDR2 FQGNSA. CDR3 bases: TGTGCCAGCAGCTACCCTAATCGGGGCAGGGAGCTGTTTTTT. Protein sequence: CASSYPNRGRELFF.

The chain has TRBV3-1 (or the pseudogene TRBV3-2) and TRBJ1-2; weak D call: TRBD1 (5 bases). CDR3 length: 14 residues. Germline CDR1 is LGHDT and CDR2 is YNNKEL (reference sequence). V dropped 0 bases and J dropped 6 bases, with 11 bases sitting between them. The CDR3 region has the DNA TGTGCCAGCAGCCAAGAGCCAGGGTGGCATGGCTACACCTTC. Protein: CASSQEPGWHGYTF.

V and J are TRBV4-2 and TRBJ1-3; no reliable D call. This CDR3 spans 15 amino acids. Trimming removed 2 bases at V and 0 bases at J, with 8 bases between. Per the germline V gene, CDR1 is LGHNA and CDR2 is YNFKEQ. CDR3 sequence (DNA): TGTGCCAGCAGCCAAATGAGGACCTCTGGAAACACCATATATTTT. Protein product: CASSQMRTSGNTIYF.

The chain joins TRBV25-1 to TRBJ1-2; D might be TRBD1 (5 bases). Germline values: CDR1 MGHDK, CDR2 SYGVNS. This CDR3 is built from 13 residues. Trimming shortened V by 5 bases and J by 8 bases, and 15 bases separated the two germline ends. The CDR3 DNA sequence: TGTGCCAGCAGTCGAACGGGGGACGGCGGCTACACCTTC. Its translation: CASSRTGDGGYTF.

V and J are TRBV6-5 and TRBJ2-7, with D possibly matching TRBD1 (6 bases). This CDR3 comprises 15 residues. Trimming pared 1 base from V and 1 base from J, leaving 11 bases between. Germline lookup yields CDR1 MNHEY and CDR2 SVGAGI. CDR3 loop: CASSYYGGGSYEQYF. CDR3 nucleotides: TGTGCCAGCAGTTACTATGGGGGCGGTTCCTACGAGCAGTACTTC.

This chain connects TRBV6-5 to TRBJ2-4; no clear D. This CDR3 comprises 13 residues. V was clipped by 8 bases and J by 6 bases, with 14 bases between them. Germline V gene sequence: CDR1 MNHEY, CDR2 SVGAGI. The CDR3: CASYKLGGNIQYF. CDR3 in DNA: TGTGCCAGCTACAAGCTCGGTGGAAACATTCAGTACTTC.

This clone was picked up a small number of times. The chain employs TRBV28 and TRBJ1-2; perhaps TRBD1 as D (6 bases). The CDR3 has 17 residues. Germline V gene sequence: CDR1 MDHEN, CDR2 SYDVKM. Trimming removed 4 bases from V and 2 bases from J, with 20 bases in between. For the CDR3, the DNA is TGTGCCAGCAGTTCCCCCAGCGGACAGCTGAACAACTATGGCTACACCTTC. Translated: CASSSPSGQLNNYGYTF.

The V gene is TRBV30, the J gene TRBJ2-7; unclear D gene. This CDR3 spans 12 amino acids. V was shortened by 2 bases and J by 1 base, with 6 bases between the two germline ends. The germline V gene has CDR1 GTSNPN and CDR2 SVGIG (reference sequence). This CDR3 reads CAWSLQSYEQYF. The CDR3 DNA sequence: TGTGCCTGGAGTTTACAGTCCTACGAGCAGTACTTC.

The V call is TRBV27, the J call TRBJ1-1; perhaps TRBD1 as D (5 bases). The CDR3 has 11 amino acids. Germline V lookup: CDR1 MNHEY, CDR2 SMNVEV (reference sequence). CDR3 protein: CPKPGCTEAFF. CDR3 nucleotide sequence: TGTCCCAAACCAGGGTGTACTGAAGCTTTCTTT.

The V call is TRBV28, the J call TRBJ1-5; maybe TRBD1 (5 bases). Trimming took 3 bases from V and 2 from J, leaving 11 bases between them. Germline loops: CDR1 MDHEN, CDR2 SYDVKM. This CDR3 comprises 15 residues. The CDR3 spells CASSLEGWGNQPQHF. CDR3 nucleotides: TGTGCCAGCAGTTTGGAGGGGTGGGGCAATCAGCCCCAGCATTTT.

This clone came up once. The chain uses TRBV5-5 and TRBJ1-4, with D possibly matching TRBD1 (6 bases). Deletions cut 4 bases from V and 5 bases from J, with 15 bases between. CDR1 SGHKS and CDR2 YYEKEE come from the germline V gene (reference sequence). This CDR3 is built from 15 residues. CDR3 in DNA: TGTGCCAGCAGCACCCAACAGGGTTTGAATGAAAAACTGTTTTTT. It yields the protein CASSTQQGLNEKLFF.

This chain links TRBV30 with TRBJ2-7; 10 nucleotides match TRBD1. The CDR3 has 13 amino acids. Germline V gene sequence: CDR1 GTSNPN, CDR2 SVGIG (reference sequence). The CDR3, as DNA: TGTGCACACCGCCGGGACAGGGGCTACGAGCAGTACTTC. As protein: CAHRRDRGYEQYF.

The chain links TRBV5-1 to TRBJ2-1; the match to TRBD2 covers 10 bases. Germline V CDR1 and CDR2: SGHRS, YFSETQ. V lost 1 base to trimming and J lost 6 bases; unmatched junction nucleotides: 4. This CDR3 has 15 amino acids. CDR3: CASSLSGGESNEQFF. In DNA form, the CDR3 reads TGCGCCAGCAGCTTGAGCGGGGGGGAAAGCAATGAGCAGTTCTTC.

DNA for the CDR3: TGTGCCAGCAGTTTATGGGGGGGGAACACTGAAGCTTTCTTT. Translated: CASSLWGGNTEAFF. The V gene is TRBV28, the J gene TRBJ1-1, with D possibly being TRBD1 (5 bases). Germline CDR1 and CDR2: MDHEN and SYDVKM. V lost 0 bases and J lost 1, with 6 bases in between. The CDR3 has 14 residues.

This chain uses TRBV29-1 with TRBJ1-1, with D unclear. V was pared by 7 bases and J by 4 bases, with 13 bases between. The CDR3 runs 12 residues. Looked up from germline, CDR1 is SQVTM and CDR2 is ANQGSEA. CDR3 residues: CSAFNTRTEAFF. The DNA of the CDR3 is TGCAGCGCGTTCAACACTCGCACTGAAGCTTTCTTT.